The TCR beta chain under discussion was sequenced for a study of T cells in Graves' hyperthyroidism and ophthalmopathy. Study-wide points: The majority of expanded thyroid clonotypes above 0.001 also appeared in blood. A model using 13 V-J features told ophthalmopathy apart from stable hyperthyroidism.

When hyperthyroidism was first diagnosed, the blood sample was taken, preceding any ophthalmopathy symptoms. The CDR3 has 14 residues. CDR1 is DFQATT and CDR2 is SNEGSKA in the germline V gene (reference sequence). The junction had 7 bases not matched to a gene; V was cut back by 0 bases and J by 7 bases. Of note for this clonotype: Antigen: not known. This may stem from a read error, because a much larger clone lies one nucleotide away.

TCR beta CDR3 regions were amplified from RNA. HTBI primers were used for first-round RT-PCR of the TCR CDR3. TCRdb used MiXCR to reprocess the multiplex PCR reads, holding one entry per CDR3 protein. This sample has 130,000 to 150,000 distinct CDR3 sequences, with roughly 23% found just once. The sequence derives from a woman between 45 and 60 years old with Graves' hyperthyroidism that later progressed to Graves' ophthalmopathy. The genes are TRBV20-1 and TRBJ2-5; 8 bases align to TRBD1. Material for sequencing was blood. CDR3 bases: TGCAGTGCTAGAGAAGAAGACAGGGGAGGGACCCAGTACTTC. Its translation: CSAREEDRGGTQYF.